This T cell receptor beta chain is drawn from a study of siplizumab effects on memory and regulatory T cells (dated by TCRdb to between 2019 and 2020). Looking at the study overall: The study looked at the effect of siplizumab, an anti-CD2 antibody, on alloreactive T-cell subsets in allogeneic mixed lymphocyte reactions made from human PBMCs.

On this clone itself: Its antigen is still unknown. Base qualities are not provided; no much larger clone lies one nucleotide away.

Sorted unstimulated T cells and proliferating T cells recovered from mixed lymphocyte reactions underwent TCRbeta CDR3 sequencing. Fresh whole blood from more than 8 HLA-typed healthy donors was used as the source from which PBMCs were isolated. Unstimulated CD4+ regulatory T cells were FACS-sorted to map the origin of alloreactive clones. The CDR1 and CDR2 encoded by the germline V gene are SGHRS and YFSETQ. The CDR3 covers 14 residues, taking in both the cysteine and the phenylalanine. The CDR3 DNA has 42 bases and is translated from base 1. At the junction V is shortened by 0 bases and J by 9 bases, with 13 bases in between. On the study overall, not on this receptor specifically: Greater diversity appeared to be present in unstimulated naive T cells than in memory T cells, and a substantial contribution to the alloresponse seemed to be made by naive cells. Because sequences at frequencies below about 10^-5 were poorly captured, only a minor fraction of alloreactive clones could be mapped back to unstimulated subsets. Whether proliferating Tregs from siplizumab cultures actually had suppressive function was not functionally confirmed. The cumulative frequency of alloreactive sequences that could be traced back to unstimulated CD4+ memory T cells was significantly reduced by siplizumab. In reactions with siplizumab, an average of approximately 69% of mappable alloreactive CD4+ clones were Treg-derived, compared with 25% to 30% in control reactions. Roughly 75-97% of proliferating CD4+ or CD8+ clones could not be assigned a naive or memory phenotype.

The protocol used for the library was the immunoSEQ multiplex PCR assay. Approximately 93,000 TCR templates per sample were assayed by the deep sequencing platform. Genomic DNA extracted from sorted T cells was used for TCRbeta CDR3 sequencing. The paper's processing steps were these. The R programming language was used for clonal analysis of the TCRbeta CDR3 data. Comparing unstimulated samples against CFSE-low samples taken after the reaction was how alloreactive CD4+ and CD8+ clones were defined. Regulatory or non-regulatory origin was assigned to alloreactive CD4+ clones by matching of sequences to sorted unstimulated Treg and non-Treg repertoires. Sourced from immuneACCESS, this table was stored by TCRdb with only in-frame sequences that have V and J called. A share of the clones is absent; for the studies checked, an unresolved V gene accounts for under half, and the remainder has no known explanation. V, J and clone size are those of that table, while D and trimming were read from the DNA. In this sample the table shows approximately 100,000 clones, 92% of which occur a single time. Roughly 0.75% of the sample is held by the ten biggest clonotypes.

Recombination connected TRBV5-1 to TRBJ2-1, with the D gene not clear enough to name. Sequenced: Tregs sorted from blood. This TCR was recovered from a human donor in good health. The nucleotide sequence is TGCGCCAGCAGCTTGGTTCTAGAAGCCACTGAGCAGTTCTTC. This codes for CASSLVLEATEQFF.